This entry describes one T cell receptor beta chain. The target antigen is unknown. Study processing details: For the immunoSEQ data, sequences were junction-only without quality scores, so filtering differed. Only in-frame clones appear in the TCRdb table, and some are missing; sequencing was by immunoSEQ multiplex PCR. That table supplies the V and J calls and clone size; D and trimming were determined from the DNA. The sample shows some 2,100,000 clones, just over 90% of them seen only once. The data derive from a study of shared clonotypes between healthy human individuals. Study-wide results and limits: For naive CD4 cells, around 5.1% of clonotypes were shared across a handful of donors.

Germline-derived CDR1 and CDR2 are SGHVS and FNYEAQ. Losses at the gene ends were 5 bases for V and 4 bases for J; bases not matched to a gene: 20. The length of the CDR3 is 18 residues. Terminally differentiated effector memory CD45RA+ cells were excluded from the naive CD8 cells, which were CD45RO-negative and positively selected for CCR7. The rearrangement joins TRBV7-6 to TRBJ2-7; TRBD2 matches 7 bases. Material for sequencing was naive CD8+ T cells from PBMCs. The clonotype was recovered from a man between 18 and 29 years old in good health. Some clones in this sample may be carry-over from other donors' samples. The CDR3 reads CASSLQSGVASGMYEQYF. CDR3 DNA: TGTGCCAGCAGCCTCCAAAGTGGGGTTGCAAGCGGGATGTACGAGCAGTACTTC.